One sample yielded the 27 T cell receptor beta chains listed below, sequenced in a study of beta chain features in type 1 diabetes. Expressed TCRB transcripts were sequenced after all isolated RNA was converted to cDNA. Clones were sequenced by immunoSEQ multiplex PCR, and TCRdb holds only the in-frame ones, with some missing. In the table there are about 410,000 clones, approximately 15% of which are singletons. Sequencing was done on a sample of naive CD4+ T cells from blood. The receptors come from a man aged 25-45 years in good health.

This clone was detected a few times. The chain has TRBV30 and TRBJ1-5; no clear D. Trimming took 0 bases from V and 5 from J, leaving 17 bases between them. In germline, CDR1 is GTSNPN, CDR2 SVGIG (reference sequence). The CDR3 is 16 residues long. CDR3 sequence (DNA): TGTGCCTGGAGTGTACGGGTTGGCAAGGGAGATCAGCCCCAGCATTTT. Protein sequence: CAWSVRVGKGDQPQHF.

This clone has just a few counts. V is TRBV30 and J is TRBJ2-1; 8 nucleotides line up with TRBD1. The germline V gene encodes CDR1 GTSNPN and CDR2 SVGIG (reference sequence). The CDR3 is 15 residues long. The V segment lost 4 bases and the J segment 1 base; nucleotides outside the gene matches: 6. CDR3 in amino acids: CAWTDRGSSYNEQFF. CDR3 nucleotides: TGTGCCTGGACCGACAGGGGTTCGTCCTACAATGAGCAGTTCTTC.

The chain combines TRBV2 with TRBJ2-7, with TRBD1 as a possible D gene (5 bases). The CDR3 spans 17 residues. Germline CDR1 reads SNHLY; CDR2 reads FYNNEI. The V end lost 3 bases, the J end lost 0 bases, and 18 bases lay between the germline ends. The CDR3 protein is CASSDAFRARSSYEQYV. DNA for the CDR3: TGTGCCAGCAGTGATGCGTTCAGGGCCCGTAGCTCCTACGAGCAGTACGTC.

The CDR3 DNA sequence: TGCGCCAGCAGCTTGCGGGCCGGCCGCGACTTGTCCTCTGGGGCCAACGTCCTGACTTTC. The encoded protein is CASSLRAGRDLSSGANVLTF. The chain combines TRBV5-1 with TRBJ2-6, with D hard to call. Trimming removed 1 base at V and 0 bases at J, with 20 bases between. The germline gives CDR1 SGHRS, CDR2 YFSETQ. The CDR3 is made up of 20 amino acids. Complete variable domain (other parts from reference TRBV5-1 and TRBJ2-6): KAGVTQTPRYLIKTRGQQVTLSCSPISGHRSVSWYQQTPGQGLQFLFEYFSETQRNKGNFPGRFSGRQFSNSRSEMNVSTLELGDSALYLCASSLRAGRDLSSGANVLTFGAGSRLTVL.

The rearrangement joins TRBV4-3 to TRBJ2-3; weak D call: TRBD2 (5 bases). The CDR3 is made up of 14 amino acids. The germline CDR1 and CDR2 sequences are LGHNA and YSLEER. V was clipped by 6 bases and J by 1 base, with 11 bases between them. The CDR3 loop reads CASSLGIGTDTQYF. The CDR3 nucleotides read TGCGCCAGCAGTCTCGGGATCGGCACAGATACGCAGTATTTT.

The V and J genes are TRBV7-2 and TRBJ1-2; TRBD1 matches at 7 bases. Per the germline V gene, CDR1 is SGHTA and CDR2 is FQGNSA. V was pared by 5 bases and J by 5 bases, with 5 bases of the junction left unmatched. This CDR3 is 13 amino acids long. The CDR3 DNA reads as TGTGCCAGCAGCCCCGACAGGGAATATGGCTACACCTTC. Translated, it gives CASSPDREYGYTF. Supplemented by reference TRBV7-2 and TRBJ1-2, the full variable domain reads GAGVSQSPSNKVTEKGKDVELRCDPISGHTALYWYRQSLGQGLEFLIYFQGNSAPDKSGLPSDRFSAERTGGSVSTLTIQRTQQEDSAVYLCASSPDREYGYTFGSGTRLTVV.

This clone has more than one count but fewer than ten. This rearrangement joins TRBV1 to TRBJ2-4; TRBD1 reflects the table's D call only, with no check against the DNA. TRBV1 is an annotated pseudogene. There are 18 residues in the CDR3. In DNA, the CDR3 is TGCACCAGCAGCCAAGGAGGACAGGGGAGACTAGCCAAAAACATTCAGTACTTC. Its protein is CTSSQGGQGRLAKNIQYF.

The chain recombines TRBV4-3 with TRBJ2-3; D is ambiguous. The CDR3 spans 14 residues. Germline CDR1 is LGHNA and CDR2 is YSLEER. V dropped 1 base and J dropped 1 base, with 6 bases sitting between them. The DNA for the CDR3 is TGCGCCAGCAGCCAAGCAACGGGCACAGATACGCAGTATTTT. It encodes CASSQATGTDTQYF.

The rearrangement links TRBV21-1 to TRBJ2-1; the D segment call TRBD1 is taken from the table without a DNA check. TRBV21-1 is tagged as a pseudogene. The CDR3 totals 12 residues. Written as DNA, the CDR3 is TGTGCCAGGACAACAGGGAATCATGAGCAGTTCTTC. Translating it yields CARTTGNHEQFF.

Regarding this clone: Other DNA variants within this sample encode the same CDR3. The chain combines TRBV11-2 with TRBJ2-5; the D is unclear. Per the germline V gene, CDR1 is SGHAT and CDR2 is FQNNGV. The V gene lost 5 bases and the J gene lost 5 bases, with 6 bases spanning the gap. The CDR3 length is 11 residues. CDR3 amino acids: CASSLRETQYF. The CDR3 DNA is TGTGCCAGCAGCCTCCGTGAGACCCAGTACTTC.

This clone came up a few times. At one boundary the junction diverges from the germline segment, which might be a read error. The chain employs TRBV25-1 and TRBJ2-7; 7 nucleotides align to TRBD1. The CDR3 runs 11 residues. The V gene's germline CDR1 is MGHDK and CDR2 SYGVNS. The CDR3 sequence is CASRNTEDRPF. The DNA of the CDR3 is TGTGCCAGCAGGAATACCGAGGACAGGCCGTTC.

This chain connects TRBV27 to TRBJ2-3; the match to TRBD1 covers 8 bases. The CDR3 length is 12 residues. V lost 4 bases and J lost 11; bases outside the gene matches: 5. Germline V gene sequence: CDR1 MNHEY, CDR2 SMNVEV (reference sequence). As DNA, the CDR3 is TGTGCCAGCAGTTACCGACAGGGGATGCAGTATTTT. Its translation is CASSYRQGMQYF.

This clone was seen a few times. The chain couples TRBV14 to TRBJ1-3, with a tentative D call TRBD1 (5 bases). The CDR3 loop spans 14 amino acids. The germline gives CDR1 SGHDN, CDR2 FVKESK. The ends were cut back, 2 bases at V and 4 bases at J, with 9 bases in the middle. DNA of the CDR3: TGTGCCAGCAGCCAATTGGGGCACGGAAACACCATATATTTT. Its translation is CASSQLGHGNTIYF.

The chain recombines TRBV29-1 with TRBJ1-1; D gene uncertain. Germline-derived CDR1 and CDR2 are SQVTM and ANQGSEA. The ends were cut back, 3 bases at V and 6 bases at J, with 11 bases in the middle. The CDR3 runs to 12 residues. The CDR3 coding sequence is TGCAGCGTTGAGGTTTCGAGGCCTGAAGCTTTCTTT. Translation: CSVEVSRPEAFF.

V is TRBV27 and J is TRBJ2-5; no clear D. Germline lookup yields CDR1 MNHEY and CDR2 SMNVEV (reference sequence). CDR3 size: 14 residues. V lost 0 bases to trimming and J lost 1 base, with 6 bases between them. CDR3 loop: CASSLSWAQETQYF. DNA of the CDR3: TGTGCCAGCAGTTTATCGTGGGCCCAAGAGACCCAGTACTTC.

This clone was picked up a small number of times. V usage is TRBV6-6 and J usage is TRBJ2-6, with a weak D call TRBD1 (6 bases). Trimming removed 7 bases from V and 0 bases from J, with 13 bases in between. CDR3 size: 16 residues. Germline assignment: CDR1 MNHNY and CDR2 SVGAGI (reference sequence). CDR3 residues: CASTGQTTSGANVLTF. CDR3 bases: TGTGCCAGCACAGGACAGACCACCTCTGGGGCCAACGTCCTGACTTTC.

The chain joins TRBV5-4 to TRBJ2-3, with D uncertain. V lost 3 bases, J lost 2 bases, and 7 bases lay in between. Germline V gene data show CDR1 as SGHNT and CDR2 as YYREEE (reference sequence). The CDR3 has 13 amino acids. This CDR3 reads CASSSLPTDTQYF. DNA of the CDR3: TGTGCCAGCAGCTCCCTCCCCACAGATACGCAGTATTTT.

This clone has a handful of counts. The chain combines TRBV11-2 with TRBJ2-3, with 14 bases fitting TRBD2. V lost 5 bases to trimming and J lost 4 bases; unmatched junction nucleotides: 11. The CDR3 extends over 18 amino acids. Germline values: CDR1 SGHAT, CDR2 FQNNGV. Here the CDR3 DNA reads TGTGCCAGCAGCCTCATGACTAGCGGGGGGGCTCAGGCAGATACGCAGTATTTT. This gives the protein CASSLMTSGGAQADTQYF.

This clone was seen a few times. The CDR3 region is CASSLDTGTYEQYF. The CDR3 coding sequence is TGTGCCAGCAGCTTAGATACGGGGACCTACGAGCAGTACTTC. The chain combines TRBV13 with TRBJ2-7, with a tentative D call TRBD2 (5 bases). In germline, CDR1 is PRHDT, CDR2 FYEKMQ (reference sequence). Trimming shortened V by 1 base and J by 2 bases, and 9 bases separated the two germline ends. The CDR3 has 14 amino acids.

The gene calls are TRBV5-4 and TRBJ1-2; 12 nucleotides match TRBD1. The germline V gene encodes CDR1 SGHNT and CDR2 YYREEE (reference sequence). V gave up 5 bases and J gave up 6 bases; unmatched junction bases: 11. The CDR3 is 16 residues long. CDR3 bases: TGTGCCAGCAGGCCGGGACAGGGGGCGCCCATCGATGGCTACACCTTC. Protein product: CASRPGQGAPIDGYTF.

This rearrangement joins TRBV6-5 to TRBJ1-6; 8 bases fit TRBD1. This CDR3 has 14 residues. V was pared by 5 bases and J by 8 bases, with 5 bases of the junction left unmatched. CDR1 is MNHEY, CDR2 SVGAGI, per germline. CDR3 DNA sequence: TGTGCCAGCAGTACACAGGGGGGTTATTCACCCCTCCACTTT. Translation gives CASSTQGGYSPLHF.

This clone appeared a few times. The chain carries TRBV5-6 and TRBJ1-1; 7 bases are a match to TRBD1. J gave up 0 bases and V 4 bases, and 9 bases lay outside the gene matches. The CDR3 length is 16 residues. Per germline, CDR1 SGHDT and CDR2 YYEEEE. The CDR3 protein is CASSRDRLDLNTEAFF. The CDR3 coding sequence is TGTGCCAGCAGCCGGGACAGACTAGATCTGAACACTGAAGCTTTCTTT.

This clone was counted only a few times. The chain couples TRBV6-1 to TRBJ2-5; tentative D call: TRBD2 (5 bases). The germline CDR1 and CDR2 sequences are MNHNS and SASEGT. V gave up 7 bases and J gave up 5 bases, with 17 bases separating them. There are 14 residues in the CDR3. In DNA, the CDR3 is TGTGCCAGCACTCGGGGTAGAGCTCCGGAGACCCAGTACTTC. This encodes CASTRGRAPETQYF.

The chain combines TRBV5-4 with TRBJ1-1; maybe TRBD1 (6 bases). The CDR3 contains 14 residues. The germline V gene has CDR1 SGHNT and CDR2 YYREEE (reference sequence). Trimming removed 3 bases at V and 6 bases at J, with 15 bases between. The CDR3 spells CASSSQTGRPEAFF. The CDR3 DNA reads as TGTGCCAGCAGCTCGCAAACAGGGCGGCCTGAAGCTTTCTTT.

J is TRBJ2-5 and V is TRBV12-2; the table assigns TRBD1, which was not confirmed against the DNA. TRBV12-2 is flagged as a pseudogene. The CDR3 is 15 residues long. The chain's CDR3 is CASRCTRDRQETQYF. The DNA of the CDR3 is TGTGCAAGTCGCTGCACCCGGGACAGACAAGAGACCCAGTACTTC.

This clone was seen a few times. The chain employs TRBV14 and TRBJ1-3, with D possibly matching TRBD1 (5 bases). V lost 6 bases and J 7 bases, leaving 16 bases between the germline ends. This CDR3 contains 14 residues. Germline values: CDR1 SGHDN, CDR2 FVKESK. As DNA, the CDR3 is TGTGCCAGCAGTCTACAGGTGGTCGGGAACACCATATATTTT. It encodes CASSLQVVGNTIYF.

This clone was observed a handful of times. The chain uses TRBV4-1 and TRBJ1-3, with D possibly TRBD1 on 6 matching bases. The CDR3 extends over 17 amino acids. Trimming left V 6 bases short and J 0 bases short, with 18 bases between. Germline assignment: CDR1 MGHRA and CDR2 YSYEKL. DNA for the CDR3: TGCGCCAGCAGAGGGACGGGCAGGGGACTCTCTGGAAACACCATATATTTT. Translating it yields CASRGTGRGLSGNTIYF.